The 16 T cell receptor beta chains below were found in one sample sequenced in a study of regulatory T cells in long-lasting Graves disease. Regarding time point: persistent/refractory GD, antithyroid drugs over 5 years with positive TRAb. The TCR library was made from RNA that had been extracted from PBMCs in TRIzol. Relying on iRepertoire HTBI primers and Arm-PCR of CDR3 regions, the team built TCR beta libraries. TCRdb redid the calling of the multiplex PCR reads with MiXCR, one entry per CDR3 protein. This sample has 600,000 to 850,000 distinct CDR3 sequences; around 30% occur once, and the top ten carry roughly 41%. The sample in question was peripheral blood mononuclear cells (PBMCs), obtained when the disease was refractory, from a patient treated with antithyroid drugs. The receptors were sampled from a female donor with Graves disease.

This clonotype was observed many times. V gene TRBV29-1 combines with J gene TRBJ2-7; D not resolved. In germline, CDR1 is SQVTM, CDR2 ANQGSEA. With 3 bases removed from V and 4 bases from J, the gap between germline ends came to 10 bases. CDR3 length equals 12 residues. The CDR3 sequence is CSVEEAHYEQYF. The DNA for the CDR3 is TGCAGCGTTGAGGAAGCCCATTACGAGCAGTACTTC.

This clonotype was picked up a small number of times. The chain is built from TRBV28 and TRBJ1-5, with D maybe TRBD1 (6 bases). The V and J ends lost 6 bases and 4 bases respectively, with 19 bases between them. Germline V gives CDR1 MDHEN, CDR2 SYDVKM. The CDR3 loop spans 16 amino acids. CDR3 DNA: TGTGCCAGCAGGGGTAGTGAGACAGGCCTTAATCAGCCCCAGCATTTT. It translates to CASRGSETGLNQPQHF.

This rearrangement joins TRBV19 to TRBJ1-1, with TRBD1 matching over 8 bases. Per germline, CDR1 LNHDA and CDR2 SQIVND (reference sequence). The trim removed 5 bases at V and 4 bases at J, leaving 9 bases unmatched. The CDR3 spans 15 residues. The CDR3 sequence: CASSASGQEGTEAFF. CDR3 sequence (DNA): TGTGCCAGTAGTGCCTCGGGACAGGAGGGCACTGAAGCTTTCTTT.

The rearrangement joins TRBV10-1 to TRBJ2-3, with 7 bases identical to TRBD2. This CDR3 is built from 15 residues. Germline CDR1 WNHNN, CDR2 SYGVQD (reference sequence). Germline trimming cut 3 bases from V and 0 bases from J; bases unmatched to any gene: 3. CDR3 nucleotides: TGCGCCAGCAGTGATGATAGCGGGAGCACAGATACGCAGTATTTT. Translated, it gives CASSDDSGSTDTQYF.

The genes are TRBV28 and TRBJ2-7; perhaps TRBD2 as D (6 bases). V was cut by 7 bases and J by 3 bases, with 13 bases left in between. This CDR3 has 13 residues. The germline gives CDR1 MDHEN, CDR2 SYDVKM. The chain's CDR3 is CASTGGNYYEQYF. The CDR3 DNA follows: TGTGCCAGCACCGGGGGAAATTACTACGAGCAGTACTTC.

This clonotype was seen more than once but under ten times. This may arise from a read error, as a much more abundant clone is one base away. The chain is built from TRBV11-2 and TRBJ2-7; 7 bases are shared with TRBD1. V lost 6 bases, J lost 8 bases, and 13 bases stayed unmatched. The CDR3 length is 14 residues. Germline assignment: CDR1 SGHAT and CDR2 FQNNGV. In DNA form, the CDR3 reads TGTGCCAGCAGACGAGACAGGGCGGCGTACAAGCAGTACTTC. This sequence encodes CASRRDRAAYKQYF.

The table lists this clonotype with a few counts. The chain links TRBV6-1 to TRBJ2-7; D might be TRBD2 (6 bases). V gave up 7 bases and J gave up 4 bases, with 14 bases separating them. Germline-derived CDR1 and CDR2 are MNHNS and SASEGT. This CDR3 spans 13 amino acids. The CDR3 bases are TGTGCCAGCACACCTACGGGGGTTTACGAGCAGTACTTC. Amino acid sequence: CASTPTGVYEQYF.

This clonotype was picked up a small number of times. V and J are TRBV24-1 and TRBJ1-2; a weak D match, TRBD1 (5 bases). The CDR3 runs to 14 residues. Germline CDR1 reads KGHDR; CDR2 reads SFDVKD. V was trimmed by 2 bases and J by 7 bases, leaving 13 bases between them. The CDR3 is CATSDSGPLSGYTF. Here the CDR3 DNA reads TGTGCCACCAGTGATTCGGGACCTCTGAGTGGCTACACCTTC.

The chain has TRBV5-1 and TRBJ2-7, with D perhaps TRBD1 or TRBD2 (6 bases each). The CDR3 contains 20 residues. Germline CDR1 and CDR2: SGHRS and YFSETQ. Between the trimmed V and J ends, which lost 3 bases and 1 base, there was a span of 29 bases. This chain's CDR3 is CASSSDSGALGDLGSYEQYF. The CDR3 DNA is TGCGCCAGCAGCTCGGACAGTGGGGCCCTAGGGGACTTGGGGTCCTACGAGCAGTACTTC.

In regard to this clonotype: The junction departs from the called germline gene at one end, perhaps through a read error. V gene TRBV11-2 combines with J gene TRBJ2-5; D is undetermined. The CDR3 totals 12 residues. The V gene's germline CDR1 is SGHAT and CDR2 FQNNGV. CDR3 bases: TGTGCCGGCAGCTTAGGCCAAGAGACCCAGTACTTC. This translates into CAGSLGQETQYF.

The chain recombines TRBV20-1 with TRBJ2-7; 8 nucleotides agree with TRBD2. Germline V gene lookup returns CDR1 DFQATT and CDR2 SNEGSKA (reference sequence). Trimming cost V 0 bases and J 4 bases; bases outside gene matches: 11. CDR3 length: 16 residues. Here the CDR3 DNA reads TGCAGTGCTAGAGATGTTGGATCGGGAGGGCAATACGAGCAGTACTTC. This gives the protein CSARDVGSGGQYEQYF.

This clonotype was seen repeatedly, ten times or more. The chain links TRBV6-1 to TRBJ1-1; the D gene is possibly TRBD1 (6 bases). V lost 4 bases to trimming and J lost 6 bases, with 12 bases between them. This CDR3 region has 13 residues. The germline V gene encodes CDR1 MNHNS and CDR2 SASEGT. The CDR3 here is CASSVRGEAEAFF. CDR3 bases: TGTGCCAGCAGTGTAAGGGGGGAGGCTGAAGCTTTCTTT.

The rearrangement joins TRBV20-1 to TRBJ2-7, with a possible D match to TRBD2 (5 bases). The CDR3 covers 13 residues. Germline values: CDR1 DFQATT, CDR2 SNEGSKA (reference sequence). Trimming cost V 6 bases and J 5 bases, with 17 bases left between them. The CDR3 reads CSAAPSRAHEQYF. CDR3 bases: TGCAGTGCAGCCCCCTCGAGGGCCCACGAGCAGTACTTC.

In its sample, this clonotype was seen many times. The chain is built from TRBV11-2 and TRBJ1-3; the match to TRBD1 covers 7 bases. Germline assignment: CDR1 SGHAT and CDR2 FQNNGV. The ends lost 5 bases at V and 2 bases at J; junction bases unmatched: 12. The length of the CDR3 is 17 residues. CDR3 coding DNA: TGTGCCAGCAGCCCGTGGTTACAGGGGAGGACTGGAAACACCATATATTTT. Its translation is CASSPWLQGRTGNTIYF.

This clonotype occurred a few times. J is TRBJ1-4 and V is TRBV14, with unresolved D. V lost 1 base and J 5 bases, leaving 17 bases between the germline ends. This CDR3 has 17 amino acids. Germline CDR1 is SGHDN and CDR2 is FVKESK. The CDR3 region is CASSQGPPELGNEKLFF. The CDR3 DNA is TGTGCCAGCAGCCAAGGCCCGCCGGAACTGGGAAATGAAAAACTGTTTTTT.

The V gene is TRBV18, the J gene TRBJ1-2; the D gene is possibly TRBD1 (5 bases). The CDR3 sequence is 14 residues long. The V gene's germline CDR1 is KGHSH and CDR2 LQKENI. Trimming left V 0 bases short and J 6 bases short, with 11 bases between. CDR3 in DNA: TGTGCCAGCTCACCACCGATAAGGGGCAATGGCTACACCTTC. Translation gives CASSPPIRGNGYTF. Full variable domain (missing parts from reference TRBV18 and TRBJ1-2): NAGVMQNPRHLVRRRGQEARLRCSPMKGHSHVYWYRQLPEEGLKFMVYLQKENIIDESGMPKERFSAEFPKEGPSILRIQQVVRGDSAAYFCASSPPIRGNGYTFGSGTRLTVV.